A single sample is the source of the 4 T cell receptor beta chains below, sequenced in a study of blood T cell repertoires in COVID-19. The repertoire was sequenced with immunoSEQ multiplex PCR; TCRdb's copy has only in-frame clones and lacks some. The sample consists of approximately 180,000 clones, approximately 85% of them appearing once. Sequenced sample: peripheral blood. The receptors stem from a human donor with active or convalescent COVID-19. The donor label of this sample is uncertain.

This chain joins TRBV7-9 and TRBJ1-3; 8 bases map to TRBD1. CDR3 length equals 16 residues. With 0 bases clipped from V and 4 bases from J, the junction kept 5 bases outside the gene matches. Per the germline V gene, CDR1 is SEHNR and CDR2 is FQNEAQ (reference sequence). The CDR3 is CASSLAKGTGGNTIYF. CDR3 coding DNA: TGTGCCAGCAGCTTAGCAAAGGGGACAGGAGGAAACACCATATATTTT.

In its sample, this clone was seen once. The gene calls are TRBV9 and TRBJ2-5; weak D call: TRBD2 (6 bases). The CDR3 has 16 amino acids. The germline gives CDR1 SGDLS, CDR2 YYNGEE. The V gene lost 4 bases and the J gene lost 5 bases, with 21 bases spanning the gap. CDR3 sequence: CASSPSGLAGLETQYF. DNA of the CDR3: TGTGCCAGCAGCCCATCAGGGTTGGCGGGGTTGGAGACCCAGTACTTC. The variable domain in full, completed from reference TRBV9 and TRBJ2-5, reads DSGVTQTPKHLITATGQRVTLRCSPRSGDLSVYWYQQSLDQGLQFLIQYYNGEERAKGNILERFSAQQFPDLHSELNLSSLELGDSALYFCASSPSGLAGLETQYFGPGTRLLVL.

This chain uses TRBV5-5 with TRBJ1-1; 8 bases line up with TRBD1. The J segment lost 4 bases and the V segment lost 3 bases, leaving 5 bases of the junction unmatched. This CDR3 is 14 amino acids long. The germline V gene encodes CDR1 SGHKS and CDR2 YYEKEE (reference sequence). The CDR3 DNA follows: TGTGCCAGCAGCTCCCAGGGGGCGGGCACTGAAGCTTTCTTT. Its protein is CASSSQGAGTEAFF.

This sequence joins TRBV15 and TRBJ2-7; 8 bases fit TRBD2. The CDR3 runs 14 residues. V lost 5 bases to trimming and J lost 2 bases; unmatched junction nucleotides: 5. Germline CDR1 reads LNHNV; CDR2 reads YYDKDF (reference sequence). The CDR3 nucleotides read TGTGCCACCAGCGGCGCGGGAGGTACCTACGAGCAGTACTTC. It encodes CATSGAGGTYEQYF.